Listed here are 27 T cell receptor beta chains from one sample, sequenced in a study of follicular helper T cells after annual influenza vaccination. Assay: immunoSEQ multiplex PCR; the TCRdb copy retains only in-frame clones and omits some. The repertoire holds approximately 9,500 clones, with around 81% as singletons. Documented time point: 2014-2015 season, 7 days after vaccination. The sample in question was CXCR5- memory CD4+ T cells sorted from blood, obtained 7 days after influenza vaccination. Every receptor here comes from an adult who received the influenza vaccine.

J is TRBJ2-5 and V is TRBV5-6, with D possibly called TRBD1 or TRBD2 (5 bases each). TRBJ2-7 explains the end of the DNA better; the J call may be wrong. CDR1 is SGHDT and CDR2 is YYEEEE in the germline V gene. The CDR3 length is 15 residues. The CDR3 reads CASSLAGTGPYEQYF. The CDR3 DNA reads TGTGCCAGCAGCTTGGCGGGGACGGGCCCCTACGAGCAGTACTTC.

This sequence joins TRBV4-1 and TRBJ2-3; 8 bases agree with TRBD2. Germline V lookup: CDR1 MGHRA, CDR2 YSYEKL. The CDR3 is 16 residues long. V gave up 5 bases and J gave up 5 bases; unmatched junction bases: 12. CDR3 loop: CASSFWDGGARDTQYF. The DNA of the CDR3 is TGCGCCAGCAGCTTCTGGGACGGGGGGGCCAGAGATACGCAGTATTTT.

The CDR3 loop is CASSASRGQKETQYF. The CDR3 DNA sequence: TGTGCCAGCAGTGCCTCCAGGGGACAGAAAGAGACCCAGTACTTC. V gene TRBV6-1 combines with J gene TRBJ2-5; 7 bases are shared with TRBD1. V lost 4 bases, J lost 3 bases, and 8 bases stayed unmatched. Germline loops: CDR1 MNHNS, CDR2 SASEGT. This CDR3 spans 15 amino acids.

The genes are TRBV6-1 and TRBJ1-1; D not certain. The CDR3 consists of 13 residues. Germline CDR1 MNHNS, CDR2 SASEGT. Trimming removed 3 bases at V and 5 bases at J, with 10 bases between. The CDR3 DNA follows: TGTGCCAGCAGTGAGACTGGGGAAACTGAAGCTTTCTTT. This gives the protein CASSETGETEAFF.

This clone was observed once. V is TRBV30 and J is TRBJ2-7; 14 nucleotides line up with TRBD2. Unmatched junction bases numbered 14, after V lost 5 bases and J lost 5 bases. Per the germline V gene, CDR1 is GTSNPN and CDR2 is SVGIG (reference sequence). The length of the CDR3 is 17 residues. CDR3 in amino acids: CAWANWGGLAGGNEQYF. The DNA for the CDR3 is TGTGCCTGGGCAAATTGGGGCGGACTAGCGGGAGGAAACGAGCAGTACTTC.

The chain is built from TRBV6-1 and TRBJ2-6; D gene unclear. From germline, CDR1 is MNHNS and CDR2 SASEGT. V was shortened by 7 bases and J by 2 bases, with 9 bases between the two germline ends. The CDR3 runs 14 residues. CDR3 loop: CASTSVTGANVLTF. The CDR3 DNA follows: TGTGCCAGCACAAGCGTGACTGGGGCCAACGTCCTGACTTTC.

The chain uses TRBV6-6 and TRBJ2-2, with D unresolved. Germline V gene sequence: CDR1 MNHNY, CDR2 SVGAGI (reference sequence). V lost 0 bases and J lost 2, with 7 bases in between. There are 15 residues in the CDR3. The CDR3 DNA is TGTGCCAGCAGTTACTCACCAGGAAACACCGGGGAGCTGTTTTTT. Translated: CASSYSPGNTGELFF.

The chain uses TRBV7-9 and TRBJ2-1; TRBD2 matches 8 bases. The V segment lost 2 bases and the J segment 0 bases; nucleotides outside the gene matches: 0. The CDR3 runs 15 residues. Germline V lookup: CDR1 SEHNR, CDR2 FQNEAQ (reference sequence). The CDR3 bases are TGTGCCAGCAGCTTAAGCGGGAGCTCCTACAATGAGCAGTTCTTC. Translating it yields CASSLSGSSYNEQFF. Drawing the rest from reference TRBV7-9 and TRBJ2-1, the complete variable domain is DTGVSQNPRHKITKRGQNVTFRCDPISEHNRLYWYRQTLGQGPEFLTYFQNEAQLEKSRLLSDRFSAERPKGSFSTLEIQRTEQGDSAMYLCASSLSGSSYNEQFFGPGTRLTVL.

This clone was found a few times. This sequence joins TRBV9 and TRBJ2-5; 12 nucleotides align to TRBD2. The ends lost 6 bases at V and 7 bases at J; junction bases unmatched: 4. Germline lookup yields CDR1 SGDLS and CDR2 YYNGEE. CDR3 length equals 13 residues. As DNA, the CDR3 is TGTGCCAGCAACCCGACTAGCGGGGGGACCCAGTACTTC. This encodes CASNPTSGGTQYF.

This rearrangement joins TRBV18 to TRBJ1-1, with a tentative D call TRBD1 (5 bases). The germline gives CDR1 KGHSH, CDR2 LQKENI. The CDR3 is 15 residues long. The V and J ends lost 2 bases and 5 bases respectively, with 15 bases between them. As DNA, the CDR3 is TGTGCCAGCTCACCAACCGGGCCAGGGTTGACTGAAGCTTTCTTT. Translating gives CASSPTGPGLTEAFF.

The chain combines TRBV30 with TRBJ2-5, with a tentative D call TRBD2 (7 bases). CDR1 GTSNPN and CDR2 SVGIG come from the germline V gene (reference sequence). The CDR3 covers 12 residues. The V end lost 4 bases, the J end lost 5 bases, and 11 bases lay between the germline ends. CDR3 bases: TGTGCCTGGAAAGGGGGGGCCGAGACCCAGTACTTC. Translated, it gives CAWKGGAETQYF. Complete variable domain (other parts from reference TRBV30 and TRBJ2-5): SQTIHQWPATLVQPVGSPLSLECTVEGTSNPNLYWYRQAAGRGLQLLFYSVGIGQISSEVPQNLSASRPQDRQFILSSKKLLLSDSGFYLCAWKGGAETQYFGPGTRLLVL.

The J gene is TRBJ2-7, the V gene TRBV7-8, with 11 positions matching TRBD1. The ends lost 5 bases at V and 2 bases at J; junction bases unmatched: 5. From germline, CDR1 is SGHVS and CDR2 FQNEAQ. The CDR3 has 15 amino acids. In DNA, the CDR3 is TGTGCCAGCAGCGGGGGACAGGGGGGTACCTACGAGCAGTACTTC. As protein: CASSGGQGGTYEQYF. Complete variable domain (other parts from reference TRBV7-8 and TRBJ2-7): GAGVSQSPRYKVAKRGQDVALRCDPISGHVSLFWYQQALGQGPEFLTYFQNEAQLDKSGLPSDRFFAERPEGSVSTLKIQRTQQEDSAVYLCASSGGQGGTYEQYFGPGTRLTVT.

The genes are TRBV12-5 and TRBJ2-1; 8 positions agree with TRBD1. V lost 6 bases and J lost 9; bases outside the gene matches: 4. This CDR3 region has 12 residues. CDR1 LGHNT and CDR2 FRNRAP come from the germline V gene. In DNA, the CDR3 is TGTGCTAGTGGCGACGACAGGGGTGAGCAGTTCTTC. Protein product: CASGDDRGEQFF.

The chain couples TRBV6-5 to TRBJ1-6; 9 positions agree with TRBD1. Germline V CDR1 and CDR2: MNHEY, SVGAGI. Losses at the gene ends were 5 bases for V and 10 bases for J; bases not matched to a gene: 6. The CDR3 covers 14 residues. CDR3 bases: TGTGCCAGCAGTCGGGGACAGGGAGGGTCACCCCTCCACTTT. It codes for CASSRGQGGSPLHF.

The chain couples TRBV7-9 to TRBJ1-2; no definite D call. The CDR3 has 14 residues. Germline CDR1 and CDR2: SEHNR and FQNEAQ (reference sequence). V was pared by 0 bases and J by 2 bases, with 7 bases between. CDR3 DNA sequence: TGTGCCAGCAGCTTAGCGGTAGAGAACTATGGCTACACCTTC. As protein: CASSLAVENYGYTF.

The rearrangement joins TRBV4-2 to TRBJ2-7; 7 bases match TRBD2. V lost 1 base to trimming and J lost 0 bases; unmatched junction nucleotides: 3. In germline, CDR1 is LGHNA, CDR2 YNFKEQ. CDR3 length: 15 amino acids. The chain's CDR3 is CASSQARGSSYEQYF. The CDR3 coding sequence is TGTGCCAGCAGCCAAGCACGCGGGAGCTCCTACGAGCAGTACTTC.

The chain employs TRBV11-2 and TRBJ2-5; D is ambiguous. This CDR3 has 15 amino acids. The V end lost 2 bases, the J end lost 5 bases, and 15 bases lay between the germline ends. The germline gives CDR1 SGHAT, CDR2 FQNNGV. The CDR3 DNA reads as TGTGCCAGCAGCTTATCACCGCAAAAGGGCGAGACCCAGTACTTC. Amino acids: CASSLSPQKGETQYF.

The chain joins TRBV6-1 to TRBJ2-7, with TRBD1 matching over 9 bases. The V gene end was trimmed by 5 bases and the J gene end by 3 bases; junction bases not matched to a gene: 2. Germline V gene data show CDR1 as MNHNS and CDR2 as SASEGT. The CDR3 spans 13 residues. CDR3 DNA sequence: TGTGCCAGCAGTCGGGACAGGGTCTACGAGCAGTACTTC. Its translation is CASSRDRVYEQYF.

The J gene is TRBJ2-3, the V gene TRBV4-3; D is uncertain. The CDR3 runs 13 residues. Trimming cost V 1 base and J 2 bases, with 4 bases left between them. In germline, CDR1 is LGHNA, CDR2 YSLEER. CDR3 protein: CASSQASTDTQYF. CDR3 DNA: TGCGCCAGCAGCCAAGCATCCACAGATACGCAGTATTTT.

This sequence joins TRBV7-2 and TRBJ1-5, with D possibly TRBD1 on 5 matching bases. Trimming stripped 1 base from V and 4 bases from J, with 11 bases between. The CDR3 covers 15 residues. Germline CDR1 reads SGHTA; CDR2 reads FQGNSA. This CDR3 is CASSLDGGSNQPQHF. The CDR3 coding sequence is TGTGCCAGCAGCTTAGATGGGGGTTCGAATCAGCCCCAGCATTTT.

V is TRBV6-5 and J is TRBJ2-7, with 9 bases aligning to TRBD1. The CDR3 is 13 residues long. With 5 bases clipped from V and 3 bases from J, the junction kept 2 bases outside the gene matches. Germline V lookup: CDR1 MNHEY, CDR2 SVGAGI. CDR3 coding DNA: TGTGCCAGCAGTCGGGACAGGGTCTACGAGCAGTACTTC. This codes for CASSRDRVYEQYF.

The chain is built from TRBV5-1 and TRBJ1-2; D not resolved. From germline, CDR1 is SGHRS and CDR2 YFSETQ. This CDR3 is 14 amino acids long. V was cut by 0 bases and J by 2 bases, with 8 bases left in between. The DNA of the CDR3 is TGCGCCAGCAGCTTGGAACCAAACAACTATGGCTACACCTTC. Protein product: CASSLEPNNYGYTF.

The chain links TRBV6-5 to TRBJ1-5, with no clear D. CDR1 and CDR2 (germline): MNHEY, SVGAGI. The V and J ends lost 6 bases and 5 bases respectively, with 11 bases between them. The CDR3 is 13 residues long. In nucleotides, the CDR3 is TGTGCCAGCAGCTTAAAGTCGGATCAGCCCCAGCATTTT. Encoded protein: CASSLKSDQPQHF.

The genes are TRBV28 and TRBJ1-6, with D possibly being TRBD1 (6 bases). Germline V lookup: CDR1 MDHEN, CDR2 SYDVKM. V lost 6 bases, J lost 0 bases, and 21 bases lay in between. The CDR3 is made up of 19 amino acids. Written as DNA, the CDR3 is TGTGCCAGCAGCAACCCCGACAGGCTCGTTAGCTCCTATAATTCACCCCTCCACTTT. Amino acids: CASSNPDRLVSSYNSPLHF. The full variable domain, rest sourced from reference TRBV28 and TRBJ1-6, is DVKVTQSSRYLVKRTGEKVFLECVQDMDHENMFWYRQDPGLGLRLIYFSYDVKMKEKGDIPEGYSVSREKKERFSLILESASTNQTSMYLCASSNPDRLVSSYNSPLHFGNGTRLTVT.

The chain uses TRBV12-5 and TRBJ2-1; no clear D. Germline V gives CDR1 LGHNT, CDR2 FRNRAP. The V end lost 7 bases, the J end lost 5 bases, and 9 bases lay between the germline ends. The CDR3 covers 12 residues. The CDR3 coding sequence is TGTGCTAGTGCCCGAGCTGACAATGAGCAGTTCTTC. The encoded protein is CASARADNEQFF.

This clone was seen just once. The chain uses TRBV5-1 and TRBJ2-5, with a tentative D call TRBD2 (7 bases). Germline V CDR1 and CDR2: SGHRS, YFSETQ. This CDR3 region has 17 residues. The V and J ends lost 0 bases and 5 bases respectively, with 20 bases between them. CDR3 sequence (DNA): TGCGCCAGCAGCTTGGGATTGGGCGGGGGCCGGGGGGAGACCCAGTACTTC. Translated: CASSLGLGGGRGETQYF.

This rearrangement joins TRBV6-5 to TRBJ2-7; 8 bases are a match to TRBD1. The CDR3 sequence is 15 residues long. Germline-derived CDR1 and CDR2 are MNHEY and SVGAGI. Losses at the gene ends were 7 bases for V and 0 bases for J; bases not matched to a gene: 8. DNA for the CDR3: TGTGCCAGCACCTACCGGCAGGGGGCCTCCTACGAGCAGTACTTC. Its protein product is CASTYRQGASYEQYF.